This record looks at one T cell receptor beta chain sequence and its context. This clonotype was found many times. The antigen it binds to is not known. Base-call qualities are not available, and no considerably larger clone is one nucleotide away. The CDR3 starts with the cysteine, ends with the phenylalanine, and has 15 residues. CDR3 DNA only is kept here, 45 bases in frame from base 1. Germline trimming: 6 bases from V, 7 bases from J; junction bases outside gene matches: 12. Per the germline V gene (reference sequence), MNHNY is the CDR1 and SVGAGI is the CDR2. Libraries were prepared through 5' RACE. Sequenced on a NextSeq 500. To correct for sequencing error and PCR bias, the TCR library protocol tagged individual cDNA molecules with unique molecular identifiers. Sequencing covered both TCR alpha and beta chains, and within each sample the abundances of alpha and beta sequences were tightly co-correlated. On the study's bioinformatics: Decombinator V4 was used to perform V gene, J gene and CDR3 annotation of TCR sequences. Expanded TCRs were defined as changing significantly between any two time points under a Poisson model with p below 0.0001. TCR abundances were normalised to the total number of TCRs sequenced per sample and were expressed as counts per million. TRAV1-2 paired with TRAJ12, TRAJ20 or TRAJ33 defined MAIT TCRs, while TRAV10 paired with TRAJ18 defined iNKT TCRs. VDJdb, accessed 1 November 2021, was searched for CMV, EBV and SARS-CoV-2 annotated TCRs, with TCRs annotated for multiple antigens excluded. Clones were called with MiXCR by TCRdb after fastp trimmed the public reads at Q25, and only in-frame beta chains were retained. Records with the same CDR3 protein are collapsed into one entry carrying the most frequent genes and DNA. These V and J calls rely on TCRdb rather than the paper's analysis. The sample includes about 70,000 distinct CDR3 sequences, with around 12% observed a single time. 1.3% of the sample is held by the ten biggest clonotypes.

This was a case-control study nested in a cohort of healthcare workers in London, UK, who had nasopharyngeal swab PCR tests and blood samples taken every week. Healthcare workers were recruited between 23 and 31 March 2020, during the week of the UK lockdown, and were followed weekly for up to roughly 16 weeks. This sample was taken from a study of early T cells in non-severe SARS-CoV-2 infection (dated by TCRdb to the early 2020s). Describing the broader study: Because TCR sequencing relied on bulk RNA taken from unsorted whole blood, pairing of alpha and beta chains was not possible.

Results the study describes overall, beyond this receptor: VDJdb matching was skewed toward anti-spike CD8 responses, so virus-specific expansions were likely underestimated and private and CD4 specificities were missed.

The receptor comes from an adult who was a healthcare worker with PCR-confirmed SARS-CoV-2 infection or an uninfected control (not recorded which). Sequenced input: whole blood. Rearrangement joined TRBV6-6 to TRBJ2-1, with 7 bases matching TRBD2. In nucleotides, the sequence is TGTGCCAGCAGGCCCCCGGGCGGGAGTAGTAATGAGCAGTTCTTC. It translates as CASRPPGGSSNEQFF.